This T cell receptor (beta chain) was sequenced for a study of tumor-infiltrating lymphocytes in localized non-small cell lung cancer. Trimming shortened V by 0 bases and J by 4 bases, and 10 bases separated the two germline ends. This CDR3 comprises 15 residues. The germline gives CDR1 SEHNR, CDR2 FQNEAQ (reference sequence). The data were produced by immunoSEQ multiplex PCR, yet TCRdb's version contains in-frame clones alone and is incomplete. This table has about 6,000 clones, over 65% appearing once. Comment on this clone: Its antigen is as yet unknown.

Study outcomes and limitations: No link was found between tumor T-cell fraction and recurrence-free survival.

The chain is built from TRBV7-9 and TRBJ1-5, with D possibly being TRBD1 (5 bases). This receptor was identified in a human donor with non-small cell lung cancer. Source material: lung tumor tissue. CDR3 DNA sequence: TGTGCCAGCAGCTTAGCAGGGGATGTGAATCAGCCCCAGCATTTT. It yields the protein CASSLAGDVNQPQHF.